A selection of T cell receptor beta chains follows, all from one sample in a study of PD-1 blockade in classical Hodgkin lymphoma. The data were produced by immunoSEQ multiplex PCR, yet TCRdb's version contains in-frame clones alone and is incomplete. Among approximately 7,300 clones listed, about 77% were seen once. The specimen was CD8+ T cells from blood, collected before the fourth cycle of nivolumab. The receptors were gathered from a human donor with classical Hodgkin lymphoma. Both conserved end residues are part of each CDR3. Fields, in order: D gene, clone size, J gene, V gene, CDR3 protein, CDR3 DNA. The D gene is left open where the match is weak. Expanded clones get a size class; other rows say once, few or many, or leave the size out.

d_gene: NA
abundance: NA
j_gene: TRBJ2-3
v_gene: TRBV5-4
CDR3aa: CASSLAGATDTQYF
CDR3nt: TGTGCCAGCAGCTTGGCGGGAGCTACAGATACGCAGTATTTT

d_gene: TRBD2
abundance: NA
j_gene: TRBJ2-4
v_gene: TRBV7-2
CDR3aa: CASSFTRLAEGENIQYF
CDR3nt: TGTGCCAGCAGCTTTACGAGGCTAGCGGAGGGCGAAAACATTCAGTACTTC

d_gene: NA
abundance: NA
j_gene: TRBJ2-7
v_gene: TRBV7-9
CDR3aa: CASSLGDSRSYEQYF
CDR3nt: TGTGCCAGCAGCTTAGGAGACTCCCGATCCTACGAGCAGTACTTC

d_gene: NA
abundance: NA
j_gene: TRBJ2-5
v_gene: TRBV9
CDR3aa: CASSVGITNQETQYF
CDR3nt: TGTGCCAGCAGCGTAGGAATCACCAACCAAGAGACCCAGTACTTC

d_gene: NA
abundance: NA
j_gene: TRBJ2-3
v_gene: TRBV9
CDR3aa: CASSVEGTSFSTDTQYF
CDR3nt: TGTGCCAGCAGCGTAGAAGGGACAAGTTTTAGCACAGATACGCAGTATTTT

d_gene: TRBD2
abundance: once
j_gene: TRBJ2-1
v_gene: TRBV10-3
CDR3aa: CAISESGSGGVNEQFF
CDR3nt: TGTGCCATCAGTGAGTCAGGTAGCGGGGGGGTCAATGAGCAGTTCTTC

d_gene: NA
abundance: NA
j_gene: TRBJ2-7
v_gene: TRBV5-6
CDR3aa: CASSLASYEQYF
CDR3nt: TGTGCCAGCAGCTTGGCCTCCTACGAGCAGTACTTC

d_gene: NA
abundance: NA
j_gene: TRBJ1-2
v_gene: TRBV7-8
CDR3aa: CASSLVGRFNYGYTF
CDR3nt: TGTGCCAGCAGCTTAGTCGGCCGATTTAACTATGGCTACACCTTC

d_gene: NA
abundance: NA
j_gene: TRBJ2-1
v_gene: TRBV4-1
CDR3aa: CASSQGPRVSNEQFF
CDR3nt: TGCGCCAGCAGCCAAGGTCCTAGGGTGTCGAATGAGCAGTTCTTC

d_gene: TRBD1
abundance: NA
j_gene: TRBJ2-1
v_gene: TRBV7-9
CDR3aa: CASSGRGQGAFNEQFF
CDR3nt: TGTGCCAGCAGCGGGAGGGGACAGGGGGCTTTTAATGAGCAGTTCTTC

d_gene: NA
abundance: NA
j_gene: TRBJ2-1
v_gene: TRBV7-8
CDR3aa: CASSLRVNSYNEQFF
CDR3nt: TGTGCCAGCAGCCTAAGAGTGAACTCCTACAATGAGCAGTTCTTC

d_gene: NA
abundance: NA
j_gene: TRBJ1-4
v_gene: TRBV5-5
CDR3aa: CASSLGAGTTNEKLFF
CDR3nt: TGTGCCAGCAGCTTGGGGGCAGGGACCACTAATGAAAAACTGTTTTTT

d_gene: NA
abundance: NA
j_gene: TRBJ2-7
v_gene: TRBV9
CDR3aa: CASSPYQSYEQYF
CDR3nt: TGTGCCAGCAGCCCCTACCAGTCCTACGAGCAGTACTTC

d_gene: NA
abundance: NA
j_gene: TRBJ2-7
v_gene: TRBV11-2
CDR3aa: CASSSSAGYEQYF
CDR3nt: TGTGCCAGCAGCTCGTCTGCAGGATACGAGCAGTACTTC

d_gene: TRBD1
abundance: NA
j_gene: TRBJ2-3
v_gene: TRBV11-1
CDR3aa: CASSPRTGLRDTQYF
CDR3nt: TGTGCCAGCAGCCCACGGACAGGACTTCGAGATACGCAGTATTTT

d_gene: TRBD1
abundance: NA
j_gene: TRBJ1-1
v_gene: TRBV25-1
CDR3aa: CASGQGDTEAFF
CDR3nt: TGTGCCAGCGGACAGGGAGACACTGAAGCTTTCTTT

d_gene: TRBD2
abundance: NA
j_gene: TRBJ2-1
v_gene: TRBV19
CDR3aa: CASSTPGGAKIGGEQFF
CDR3nt: TGTGCCAGTAGTACCCCGGGGGGGGCTAAAATTGGCGGTGAGCAGTTCTTC

d_gene: NA
abundance: NA
j_gene: TRBJ2-1
v_gene: TRBV9
CDR3aa: CASSGYRGPEEQFF
CDR3nt: TGTGCCAGCAGCGGCTACCGAGGGCCAGAGGAGCAGTTCTTC

d_gene: TRBD2
abundance: NA
j_gene: TRBJ2-7
v_gene: TRBV5-5
CDR3aa: CASSQALAGPSYEQYF
CDR3nt: TGCGCCAGCAGCCAAGCGCTAGCGGGACCTTCCTACGAGCAGTACTTC

d_gene: NA
abundance: NA
j_gene: TRBJ1-2
v_gene: TRBV7-8
CDR3aa: CASSPNSPNYGYTF
CDR3nt: TGTGCCAGCAGCCCAAACAGTCCCAACTATGGCTACACCTTC

d_gene: TRBD2
abundance: few
j_gene: TRBJ2-2
v_gene: TRBV29-1
CDR3aa: CSVGGGTGELFF
CDR3nt: TGCAGCGTTGGGGGGGGAACCGGGGAGCTGTTTTTT

d_gene: NA
abundance: NA
j_gene: TRBJ2-7
v_gene: TRBV7-2
CDR3aa: CASSLGTVYEQYF
CDR3nt: TGTGCCAGCAGCTTAGGGACAGTCTACGAGCAGTACTTC

d_gene: NA
abundance: hyperexpanded
j_gene: TRBJ1-1
v_gene: TRBV10-3
CDR3aa: CAISGAHEAFF
CDR3nt: TGTGCCATCAGTGGGGCGCATGAAGCTTTCTTT

d_gene: NA
abundance: NA
j_gene: TRBJ1-2
v_gene: TRBV27
CDR3aa: CASSWSEFYGYTF
CDR3nt: TGTGCCAGCAGTTGGTCAGAGTTTTATGGCTACACCTTC

d_gene: TRBD1
abundance: once
j_gene: TRBJ2-7
v_gene: TRBV13
CDR3aa: CASSSPGTGNHEQYF
CDR3nt: TGTGCCAGCAGCTCCCCCGGGACAGGGAATCACGAGCAGTACTTC

d_gene: TRBD2
abundance: NA
j_gene: TRBJ2-3
v_gene: TRBV19
CDR3aa: CASSIDGGGFTDTQYF
CDR3nt: TGTGCCAGTAGTATAGATGGCGGGGGATTCACAGATACGCAGTATTTT

d_gene: TRBD1
abundance: NA
j_gene: TRBJ2-7
v_gene: TRBV7-1
CDR3aa: CASSLTGTGISYEQYF
CDR3nt: TGTGCCAGCAGTTTAACCGGGACAGGGATCTCCTACGAGCAGTACTTC

d_gene: TRBD2
abundance: NA
j_gene: TRBJ2-7
v_gene: TRBV5-1
CDR3aa: CASSWTSGNYEQYF
CDR3nt: TGCGCCAGCAGCTGGACTAGCGGGAACTACGAGCAGTACTTC

d_gene: NA
abundance: NA
j_gene: TRBJ2-7
v_gene: TRBV5-1
CDR3aa: CASSLGVSQYF
CDR3nt: TGCGCCAGCAGCTTGGGCGTCTCACAGTACTTC

d_gene: TRBD2
abundance: NA
j_gene: TRBJ2-3
v_gene: TRBV18
CDR3aa: CASSPRSGTKLTDTQYF
CDR3nt: TGTGCCAGCTCACCACGTAGCGGGACGAAACTCACAGATACGCAGTATTTT

d_gene: NA
abundance: NA
j_gene: TRBJ1-1
v_gene: TRBV27
CDR3aa: CASSFGGRSTEAFF
CDR3nt: TGTGCCAGCAGTTTCGGGGGGCGCAGTACTGAAGCTTTCTTT

d_gene: NA
abundance: NA
j_gene: TRBJ2-4
v_gene: TRBV27
CDR3aa: CASSLGWGAKNIQYF
CDR3nt: TGTGCCAGCAGTTTGGGGTGGGGGGCCAAAAACATTCAGTACTTC

d_gene: NA
abundance: NA
j_gene: TRBJ1-5
v_gene: TRBV28
CDR3aa: CASSLLDSNQPQHF
CDR3nt: TGTGCCAGCAGTTTATTGGACAGCAATCAGCCCCAGCATTTT

d_gene: NA
abundance: NA
j_gene: TRBJ1-2
v_gene: TRBV7-8
CDR3aa: CASSLGGAGGYTF
CDR3nt: TGTGCCAGCAGCTTAGGCGGGGCGGGAGGCTACACCTTC

d_gene: TRBD2
abundance: NA
j_gene: TRBJ2-1
v_gene: TRBV5-1
CDR3aa: CASSPRVAGDPREQFF
CDR3nt: TGCGCCAGCAGCCCCCGGGTAGCGGGGGACCCACGTGAGCAGTTCTTC

d_gene: NA
abundance: NA
j_gene: TRBJ1-3
v_gene: TRBV9
CDR3aa: CASSGGGAAGNTIYF
CDR3nt: TGTGCCAGCAGCGGGGGGGGTGCGGCTGGAAACACCATATATTTT

d_gene: NA
abundance: NA
j_gene: TRBJ2-5
v_gene: TRBV19
CDR3aa: CASSIRGLRETQYF
CDR3nt: TGTGCCAGTAGTATTCGAGGCTTGCGAGAGACCCAGTACTTC

d_gene: NA
abundance: NA
j_gene: TRBJ2-3
v_gene: TRBV7-2
CDR3aa: CASSQDPGADTQYF
CDR3nt: TGTGCCAGCAGCCAGGACCCAGGCGCGGATACGCAGTATTTT

d_gene: TRBD1
abundance: NA
j_gene: TRBJ2-7
v_gene: TRBV5-6
CDR3aa: CASSLGQGDYEQYF
CDR3nt: TGTGCCAGCAGCTTAGGACAGGGAGATTACGAGCAGTACTTC

d_gene: NA
abundance: few
j_gene: TRBJ1-5
v_gene: TRBV2
CDR3aa: CASSPHDQPQHF
CDR3nt: TGTGCCAGCAGTCCGCATGATCAGCCCCAGCATTTT

d_gene: NA
abundance: NA
j_gene: TRBJ1-2
v_gene: TRBV29-1
CDR3aa: CSVEEGAGARYGYTF
CDR3nt: TGCAGCGTTGAAGAGGGAGCAGGAGCGCGTTATGGCTACACCTTC

d_gene: NA
abundance: NA
j_gene: TRBJ2-7
v_gene: TRBV9
CDR3aa: CASSVGDLPYEQYF
CDR3nt: TGTGCCAGCAGCGTAGGAGATTTACCCTACGAGCAGTACTTC

d_gene: NA
abundance: NA
j_gene: TRBJ2-5
v_gene: TRBV29-1
CDR3aa: CSVVPTGLETQYF
CDR3nt: TGCAGCGTTGTCCCTACAGGGCTGGAGACCCAGTACTTC

d_gene: NA
abundance: NA
j_gene: TRBJ1-4
v_gene: TRBV9
CDR3aa: CASSEETATNEKLFF
CDR3nt: TGTGCCAGCAGCGAGGAGACAGCAACTAATGAAAAACTGTTTTTT

d_gene: TRBD2
abundance: NA
j_gene: TRBJ2-7
v_gene: TRBV7-2
CDR3aa: CASSLGGLAGGNFYEQYF
CDR3nt: TGTGCCAGCAGCTTAGGAGGACTAGCGGGAGGGAACTTCTACGAGCAGTACTTC

d_gene: NA
abundance: NA
j_gene: TRBJ2-2
v_gene: TRBV9
CDR3aa: CASSEGGGSNTGELFF
CDR3nt: TGTGCCAGCAGCGAGGGGGGAGGGTCAAACACCGGGGAGCTGTTTTTT

d_gene: NA
abundance: large
j_gene: TRBJ1-2
v_gene: TRBV4-1
CDR3aa: CASSQDRGVGYGYTF
CDR3nt: TGCGCCAGCAGCCAAGATCGTGGGGTTGGCTATGGCTACACCTTC